Ten or more counts support the clone carrying this T cell receptor beta chain. Germline V lookup: CDR1 SGHTA, CDR2 FQGNSA. V was pared by 1 base and J by 6 bases, with 12 bases of the junction left unmatched. CDR3 length: 18 amino acids. Full-length variable regions came from constant-region reverse primers plus semi-nested Nested Universal Primer A PCR. TCRdb re-called the 5' RACE reads through MiXCR, storing one row per CDR3 protein. The data show roughly 56,000 distinct CDR3 sequences, 25% to 35% seen once. The chain joins TRBV7-2 to TRBJ2-2, with 9 bases fitting TRBD2. The sample consisted of tumor-infiltrating naive CD4+ T cells sorted from the breast tumor. This sample's subset: naive CD4+ T cells, CD4+CD45RA+CD25-. The receptor comes from a female donor with breast cancer. CDR3 protein: CASSLVVLGLARAGELFF. CDR3 nucleotides: TGTGCCAGCAGCTTAGTTGTCCTGGGACTAGCACGAGCCGGGGAGCTGTTTTTT.